A selection of T cell receptor beta chains follows, all from one sample in a study of blood T cell repertoires in COVID-19. TCRdb keeps only in-frame clones here, not all; method: immunoSEQ multiplex PCR. The repertoire holds 200,000 to 250,000 clones, with 70% to 90% as singletons. The material sequenced was peripheral blood. Receptor source: a woman aged 30 to 39 who had recovered from COVID-19. CDR3s include the opening cysteine and the closing phenylalanine or tryptophan. A D gene is named only where the DNA matches it firmly. Clone size is not always given. Where it is, it says once, few, many or a class for expanded clones.

V	D	J	size	DNA	CDR3
TRBV19	TRBD1	TRBJ1-5	.	TGTGCCAGTAGTCCAGATAAGGGGACAGGGTATCAGCCCCAGCATTTT	CASSPDKGTGYQPQHF
TRBV5-1	.	TRBJ1-2	.	TGCGCCAGCAGCTTGGCGGCGGGGGGCAACTATGGCTACACCTTC	CASSLAAGGNYGYTF
TRBV2	TRBD1	TRBJ2-1	.	TGTGCCAGCAGTGAAGCGCCGACAGGGAGATACAATGAGCAGTTCTTC	CASSEAPTGRYNEQFF
TRBV7-2	TRBD1	TRBJ1-2	few	TGTGCCAGCAGCCCGGGACAGGGGTATGGCTACACCTTC	CASSPGQGYGYTF
TRBV6-5	.	TRBJ2-5	.	TGTGCCAGCAGTTACTGGGCTAGCGATCAAGAGACCCAGTACTTC	CASSYWASDQETQYF
TRBV13	TRBD2	TRBJ2-1	.	TGTGCCAGCAGTCGAGGACTAGCGGGGTCGTCCGCCAATGAGCAGTTCTTC	CASSRGLAGSSANEQFF
TRBV5-6	TRBD1	TRBJ1-6	.	TGTGCCAGCAGCTCGACAGGGCGGTCACCCCTCCACTTT	CASSSTGRSPLHF
TRBV6-5	TRBD2	TRBJ2-1	.	TGTGCCAGCAGGGGACTAGCGGTATTTCATGAGCAGTTCTTC	CASRGLAVFHEQFF
TRBV7-2	.	TRBJ2-1	.	TGTGCCAGCAGCTTCAGGGACTCCTACAATGAGCAGTTCTTC	CASSFRDSYNEQFF
TRBV7-9	TRBD1	TRBJ2-3	.	TGTGCCAGCAGCCTGGGACAGGGAACCGCTAGCACAGATACGCAGTATTTT	CASSLGQGTASTDTQYF
TRBV7-9	TRBD2	TRBJ2-7	.	TGTGCCAGCAGCTCAACAATTCAACTAGCGGGGGACCCCTACGAGCAGTACTTC	CASSSTIQLAGDPYEQYF
TRBV5-1	TRBD1	TRBJ2-1	.	TGCGCCAGCAGCTTGGTCCCTACAGGGGGCCTCGATGAGCAGTTCTTC	CASSLVPTGGLDEQFF
TRBV6-2/TRBV6-3	TRBD2	TRBJ2-5	.	TGTGCCAGCAGTTGGAGCGGGGGGGGAGAGACCCAGTACTTC	CASSWSGGGETQYF
TRBV7-2	TRBD1	TRBJ1-4	few	TGTGCCAGCAGCTCGGGACAGCCTAATGAAAAACTGTTTTTT	CASSSGQPNEKLFF
TRBV5-1	TRBD1	TRBJ1-1	.	TGCGCCACCCAGGGACAGGGGAACACTGAAGCTTTCTTT	CATQGQGNTEAFF
TRBV5-4	TRBD2	TRBJ2-2	once	TGTGCCAGCAGGTCAAGCACTCGGGGGGGAGGCGCCGGGGAGCTGTTTTTT	CASRSSTRGGGAGELFF
TRBV5-1	.	TRBJ1-4	.	TGCGCCAGCAGCCCGGAGGGCGCAACTAATGAAAAACTGTTTTTT	CASSPEGATNEKLFF
TRBV12-3/TRBV12-4	.	TRBJ2-1	.	TGTGCCAGCAGTATACTAGGAAATGAGCAGTTCTTC	CASSILGNEQFF
TRBV5-4	.	TRBJ2-2	.	TGTGCCAGCAGCTTGGACAGGCTGAACACCGGGGAGCTGTTTTTT	CASSLDRLNTGELFF